This TCR beta chain was identified in a study of blood T cells in healthy people across ages. Study-wide context: Capture via template switching afforded approximately one barcoded beta molecule per two T cells.

Isolating PBMCs gave at least 6.5 million of these cells per sample. Points on this clonotype: Its target is not known.

Together with a sample-barcoded 5' primer, a J-beta primer mix was included in a second PCR lasting about 6 to 11 cycles. Sequencing recovered at least 2.5 million CDR3-containing paired-end reads from each sample. TCRdb redid the calling of the 5' RACE reads with MiXCR, one entry per CDR3 protein. The sample carries 950,000 to 1,200,000 distinct CDR3 sequences, about two fifths recorded once. Notes on the study in general: Fewer expanded clones and more diversity marked long-lived versus aged donors.

Sample: blood. The origin of this receptor is a man between 18 and 29 years old in good health.

The CDR3 region has the DNA TGTGCCAGCACTATGACAGGAGAGAACACTGAAGCTTTCTTT. This encodes CASTMTGENTEAFF. The chain has TRBV7-9 and TRBJ1-1, with a tentative D call TRBD1 (6 bases). The V gene's germline CDR1 is SEHNR and CDR2 FQNEAQ (reference sequence). The CDR3 consists of 14 residues. The V end was cut by 7 bases, the J end by 1 base, with 13 bases between.